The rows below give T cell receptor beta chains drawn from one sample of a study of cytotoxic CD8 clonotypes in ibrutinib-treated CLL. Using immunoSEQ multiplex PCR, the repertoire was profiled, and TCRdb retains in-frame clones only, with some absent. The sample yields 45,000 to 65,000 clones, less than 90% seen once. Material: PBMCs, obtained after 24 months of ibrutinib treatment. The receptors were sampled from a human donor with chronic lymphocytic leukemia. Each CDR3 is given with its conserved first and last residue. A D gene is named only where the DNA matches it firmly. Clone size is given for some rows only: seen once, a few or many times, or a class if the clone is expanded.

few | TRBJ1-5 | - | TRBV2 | TGTGCCAGCAGTGGCGGGGACACTAGCAATCAGCCCCAGCATTTT | CASSGGDTSNQPQHF
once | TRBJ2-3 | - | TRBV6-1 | TGTGCCAGCAGAGATATACTAACAGATACGCAGTATTTT | CASRDILTDTQYF
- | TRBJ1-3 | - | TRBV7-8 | TGTGCCAGTACAAGGACAGAAGGAAACACCATATATTTT | CASTRTEGNTIYF
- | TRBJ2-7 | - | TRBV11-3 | TGTGCCAGCAGCTTAGACATTACCTACGAGCAGTACTTC | CASSLDITYEQYF
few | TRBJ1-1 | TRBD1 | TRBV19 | TGTGCCAGTAGTAAAGGACAGGGGAACACTGAAGCTTTCTTT | CASSKGQGNTEAFF
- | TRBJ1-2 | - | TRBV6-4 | TGTGCCAGCAGTGACGAGAAAACAGGCGGCGGCTACACCTTC | CASSDEKTGGGYTF
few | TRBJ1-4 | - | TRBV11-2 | TGTGCCAGCAGCTTAGACGCAGGGCTGTTTTTT | CASSLDAGLFF
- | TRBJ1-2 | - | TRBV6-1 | TGTGCCAGCAGTGGGACCGTCAGAGATGGCTACACCTTC | CASSGTVRDGYTF
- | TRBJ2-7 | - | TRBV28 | TGTGCCAGCAGTGGCGAACGGGGGCGGCGGTACGAGCAGTACTTC | CASSGERGRRYEQYF
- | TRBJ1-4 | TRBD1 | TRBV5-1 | TGCGCCAGCAGCTGGGGACAGGGCGATGAAAAACTGTTTTTT | CASSWGQGDEKLFF
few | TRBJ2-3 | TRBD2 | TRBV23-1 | TGCGCCAGCAGTCAACCGAACCAGGGACTAGCGGTGCCCTGTAGGGATACGCAGTATTTT | CASSQPNQGLAVPCRDTQYF
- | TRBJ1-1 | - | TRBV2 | TGTGCCAGCTCGATCTCTGCACAGACTGAAGCTTTCTTT | CASSISAQTEAFF
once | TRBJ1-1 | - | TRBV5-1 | TGCGCCAGCAGCTTGATGCGGGGCGTAGGGAACACTGAAGCTTTCTTT | CASSLMRGVGNTEAFF
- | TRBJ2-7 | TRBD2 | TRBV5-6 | TGTGCCAGCAGCTCGCTCGGACTAGGTCAGATCTCCTACGAGCAGTACTTC | CASSSLGLGQISYEQYF
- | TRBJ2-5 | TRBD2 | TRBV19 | TGTGCCAGTAGGCAGACTAGCGGGAGCCAAGAGACCCAGTACTTC | CASRQTSGSQETQYF
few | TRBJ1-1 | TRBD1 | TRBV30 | TGTGCCTGGAGTCTAAGGGCAGGGGGCGTAATGACTGAAGCTTTCTTT | CAWSLRAGGVMTEAFF
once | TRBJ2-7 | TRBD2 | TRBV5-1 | TGCGCCAGCAGCCCGACTAGCACGAGCTCCTACGAGCAGTACTTC | CASSPTSTSSYEQYF
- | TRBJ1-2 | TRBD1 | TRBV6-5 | TGTGCCAGCAGCAGAGGACAGGGACTGGGCTACACCTTC | CASSRGQGLGYTF
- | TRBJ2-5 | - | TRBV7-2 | TGTGCCAGCAGCCATACTGGGTACCAAGAGACCCAGTACTTC | CASSHTGYQETQYF
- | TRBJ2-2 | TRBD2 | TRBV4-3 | TGCGCCAGCAGCCAAGTGGGGGAGGGCACCGGGGAGCTGTTTTTT | CASSQVGEGTGELFF
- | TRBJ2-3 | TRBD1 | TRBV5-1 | TGCGCCAGCAGCTTGGGTGCAGGGGGTACAGATACGCAGTATTTT | CASSLGAGGTDTQYF
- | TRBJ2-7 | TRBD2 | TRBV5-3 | TGTGCCAGAAGCTTGTTTAGCGGGATTTCTACGTGGGGCATCTACGAGCAGTACTTC | CARSLFSGISTWGIYEQYF
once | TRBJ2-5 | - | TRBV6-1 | TGTGCCAGCAGTAATATGGCGGGACAAGAGACCCAGTACTTC | CASSNMAGQETQYF
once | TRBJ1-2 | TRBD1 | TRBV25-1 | TGTGCCAGCAGTGTCGGGACAGACTATGGCTACACCTTC | CASSVGTDYGYTF
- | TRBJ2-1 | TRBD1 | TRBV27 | TGTGCCAGCAGTTTTCACCCGGGACAGGGGGTCAAGGAGCAGTTCTTC | CASSFHPGQGVKEQFF
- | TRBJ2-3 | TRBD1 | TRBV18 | TGTGCCAGCTCAACGACAGGGCCTAGCACAGATACGCAGTATTTT | CASSTTGPSTDTQYF
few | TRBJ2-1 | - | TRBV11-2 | TGTGCCAGCAGCTTTCAGGACGAGGCCTACAATGAGCAGTTCTTC | CASSFQDEAYNEQFF
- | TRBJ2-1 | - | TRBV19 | TGTGCCAGTAGTGGATACGGCACCTACAATGAGCAGTTCTTC | CASSGYGTYNEQFF
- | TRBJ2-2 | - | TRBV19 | TGTGCCAGTCAGGAGATGCGGAACACCGGGGAGCTGTTTTTT | CASQEMRNTGELFF
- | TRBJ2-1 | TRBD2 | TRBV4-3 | TGCGCCAGCAGCCAAGGGGGACTAGTCTACAATGAGCAGTTCTTC | CASSQGGLVYNEQFF
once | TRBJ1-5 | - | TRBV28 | TGTGCCAGCAGTTTCAGGACGCCGAGTCAGCCCCAGCATTTT | CASSFRTPSQPQHF
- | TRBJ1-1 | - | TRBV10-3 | TGTGCCATCAGTGAGTCTTGGGGTGCTGGCACTGAAGCTTTCTTT | CAISESWGAGTEAFF
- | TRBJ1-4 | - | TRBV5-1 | TGCGCCAGCAGCTTGGGGACGGGACGTCGGGTTGAAAAACTGTTTTTT | CASSLGTGRRVEKLFF
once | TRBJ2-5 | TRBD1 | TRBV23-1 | TGCGCCAGCAGTCAGGCTCCGGGACAGGGGGTGGAGACCCAGTACTTC | CASSQAPGQGVETQYF
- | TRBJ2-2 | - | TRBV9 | TGTGCCAGCAGCGTAGGGTTTAAGACCGGGGAGCTGTTTTTT | CASSVGFKTGELFF
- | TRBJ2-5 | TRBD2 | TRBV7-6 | TGTGCCAGCAGTCCCTCCGGGACTAGCGAAGAGACCCAGTACTTC | CASSPSGTSEETQYF
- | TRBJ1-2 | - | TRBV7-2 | TGTGCCAGCAGCTTTCAGACCGGGACACCTAACTATGGCTACACCTTC | CASSFQTGTPNYGYTF
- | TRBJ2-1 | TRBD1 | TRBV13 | TGTGCCAGCAGCTCCCGGGACAGGGCTCTAGGATCCTACAATGAGCAGTTCTTC | CASSSRDRALGSYNEQFF
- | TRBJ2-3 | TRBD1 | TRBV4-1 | TGCGCCAGCAGCCAAGGACAGGGGGCGTCTTCCGATACGCAGTATTTT | CASSQGQGASSDTQYF
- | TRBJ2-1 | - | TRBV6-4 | TGTGCCAGCAGTGACTCGTTCGCCAATGAGCAGTTCTTC | CASSDSFANEQFF
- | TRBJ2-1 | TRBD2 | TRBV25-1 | TGTGCCAGCAGTGAATCAGCGGGAGGGCGAAATGAGCAGTTCTTC | CASSESAGGRNEQFF
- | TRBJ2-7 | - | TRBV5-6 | TGTGCCAGCAGCGGTAAGGGGGAGGGCCTCTACGAGCAGTACTTC | CASSGKGEGLYEQYF
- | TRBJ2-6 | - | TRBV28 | TGTGCCAGCAGTCCGGACGGAAACGTCCTGACTTTC | CASSPDGNVLTF
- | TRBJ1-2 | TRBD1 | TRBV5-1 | TGCGCCAGCAGCGTGGGACAGGGGGACTATGGCTACACCTTC | CASSVGQGDYGYTF
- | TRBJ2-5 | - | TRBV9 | TGTGCCAGCAGCCCCACAGGGGCTAGCGTTGAGACCCAGTACTTC | CASSPTGASVETQYF
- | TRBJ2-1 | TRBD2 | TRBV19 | TGTGCCAGTAGTGGGGAGCGGACTAGCGGGAGACCCGCGCAGTTCTTC | CASSGERTSGRPAQFF
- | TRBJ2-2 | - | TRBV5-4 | TGTGCCAGCAGCTTCGGCCGGGACTTCACCGGGGAGCTGTTTTTT | CASSFGRDFTGELFF
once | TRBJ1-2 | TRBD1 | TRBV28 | TGTGCCAGCAATCTACAGGGGTACTATGGCTACACCTTC | CASNLQGYYGYTF
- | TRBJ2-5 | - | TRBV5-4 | TGTGCCAGCAGCTTGTCGCCGGAGACCCAGTACTTC | CASSLSPETQYF
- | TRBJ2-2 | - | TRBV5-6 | TGTGCCAGCAGCTTCGATCCAGGAGGGGCGAACACCGGGGAGCTGTTTTTT | CASSFDPGGANTGELFF
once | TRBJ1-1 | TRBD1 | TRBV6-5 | TGTGCCAGCACCTTACTTGGGACAGGGTATGCTTTCTTT | CASTLLGTGYAFF
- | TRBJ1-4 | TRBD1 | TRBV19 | TGTGCCAGTAGGACAGGGGGCGACGAAAAACTGTTTTTT | CASRTGGDEKLFF
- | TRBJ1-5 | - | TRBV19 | TGTGCCAGTAGTTTTTTTGGGTCGGGCAATCAGCCCCAGCATTTT | CASSFFGSGNQPQHF
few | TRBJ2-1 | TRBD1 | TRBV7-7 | TGTGCCAGCAGCTTAGGGTGGGGACAGGGGAACAATGAGCAGTTCTTC | CASSLGWGQGNNEQFF